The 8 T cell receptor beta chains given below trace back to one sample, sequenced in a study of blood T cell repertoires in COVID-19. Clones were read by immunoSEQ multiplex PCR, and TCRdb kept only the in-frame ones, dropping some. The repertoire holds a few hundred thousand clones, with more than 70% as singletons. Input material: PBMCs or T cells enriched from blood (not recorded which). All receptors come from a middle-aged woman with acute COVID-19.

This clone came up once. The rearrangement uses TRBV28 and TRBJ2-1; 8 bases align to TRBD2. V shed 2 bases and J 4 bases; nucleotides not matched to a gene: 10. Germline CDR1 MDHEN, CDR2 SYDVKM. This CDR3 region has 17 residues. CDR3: CASSLADPGGLYNEQFF. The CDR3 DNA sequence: TGTGCCAGCAGTTTAGCTGACCCGGGGGGGCTATACAATGAGCAGTTCTTC.

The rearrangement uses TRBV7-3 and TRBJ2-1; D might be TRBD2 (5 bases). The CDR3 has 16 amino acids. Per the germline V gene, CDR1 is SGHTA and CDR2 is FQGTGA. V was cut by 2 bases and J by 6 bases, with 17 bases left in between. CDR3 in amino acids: CASSLERLLITNEQFF. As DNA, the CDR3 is TGTGCCAGCAGCTTAGAGCGGCTATTAATAACCAATGAGCAGTTCTTC.

The CDR3 loop reads CASSPSSRAEQYF. The CDR3 DNA reads TGTGCCAGCAGCCCGTCGTCCAGGGCCGAGCAGTACTTC. This chain joins TRBV6-5 and TRBJ2-7; D possibly corresponds to TRBD1 (5 bases). CDR3 size: 13 residues. Trimming took 6 bases from V and 6 from J, leaving 15 bases between them. Germline CDR1 is MNHEY and CDR2 is SVGAGI.

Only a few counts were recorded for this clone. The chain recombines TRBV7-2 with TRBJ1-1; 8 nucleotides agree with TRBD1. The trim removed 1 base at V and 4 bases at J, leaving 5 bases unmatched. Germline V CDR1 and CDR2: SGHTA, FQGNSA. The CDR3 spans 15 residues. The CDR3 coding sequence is TGTGCCAGCAGCTTAGGGGACAGGAGGGTCACTGAAGCTTTCTTT. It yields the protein CASSLGDRRVTEAFF. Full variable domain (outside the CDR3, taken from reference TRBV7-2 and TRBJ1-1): GAGVSQSPSNKVTEKGKDVELRCDPISGHTALYWYRQSLGQGLEFLIYFQGNSAPDKSGLPSDRFSAERTGGSVSTLTIQRTQQEDSAVYLCASSLGDRRVTEAFFGQGTRLTVV.

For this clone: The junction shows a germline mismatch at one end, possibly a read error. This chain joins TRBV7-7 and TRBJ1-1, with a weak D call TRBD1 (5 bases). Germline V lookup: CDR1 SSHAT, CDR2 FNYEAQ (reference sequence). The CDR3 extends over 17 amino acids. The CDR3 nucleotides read TGTGCTAGCAGCCCTACTGATTTGACGGGGGGTGGAACTGAAGCTTTCTTT. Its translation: CASSPTDLTGGGTEAFF.

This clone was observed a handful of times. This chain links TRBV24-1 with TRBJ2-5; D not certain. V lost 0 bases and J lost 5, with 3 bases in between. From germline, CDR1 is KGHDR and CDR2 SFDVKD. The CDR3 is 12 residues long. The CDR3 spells CATSDLLETQYF. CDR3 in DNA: TGTGCCACCAGTGATTTGCTGGAGACCCAGTACTTC.

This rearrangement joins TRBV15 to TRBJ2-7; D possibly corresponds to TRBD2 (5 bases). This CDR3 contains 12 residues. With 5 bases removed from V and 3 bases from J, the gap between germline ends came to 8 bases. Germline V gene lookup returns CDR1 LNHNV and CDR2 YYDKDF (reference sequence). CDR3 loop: CATSSDYYEQYF. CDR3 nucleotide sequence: TGTGCCACCAGCTCAGACTACTACGAGCAGTACTTC.

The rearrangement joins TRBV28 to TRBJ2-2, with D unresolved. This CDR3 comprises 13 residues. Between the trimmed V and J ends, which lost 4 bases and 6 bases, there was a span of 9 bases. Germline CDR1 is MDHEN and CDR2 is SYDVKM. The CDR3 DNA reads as TGTGCCAGCAGTTCCTTCCTCCCCGGGGAGCTGTTTTTT. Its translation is CASSSFLPGELFF. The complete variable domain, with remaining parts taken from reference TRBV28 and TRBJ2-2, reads DVKVTQSSRYLVKRTGEKVFLECVQDMDHENMFWYRQDPGLGLRLIYFSYDVKMKEKGDIPEGYSVSREKKERFSLILESASTNQTSMYLCASSSFLPGELFFGEGSRLTVL.